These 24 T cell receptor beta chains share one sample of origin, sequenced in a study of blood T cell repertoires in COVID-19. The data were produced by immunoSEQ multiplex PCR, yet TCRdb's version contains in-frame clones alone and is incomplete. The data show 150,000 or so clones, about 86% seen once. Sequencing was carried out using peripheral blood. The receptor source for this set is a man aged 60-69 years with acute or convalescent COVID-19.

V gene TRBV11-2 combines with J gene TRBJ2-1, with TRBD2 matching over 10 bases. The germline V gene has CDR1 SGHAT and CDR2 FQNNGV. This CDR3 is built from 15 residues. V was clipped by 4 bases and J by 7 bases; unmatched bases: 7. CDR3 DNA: TGTGCCAGCAGCTCGAGACTAGCGGGCCGAAATGAGCAGTTCTTC. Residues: CASSSRLAGRNEQFF.

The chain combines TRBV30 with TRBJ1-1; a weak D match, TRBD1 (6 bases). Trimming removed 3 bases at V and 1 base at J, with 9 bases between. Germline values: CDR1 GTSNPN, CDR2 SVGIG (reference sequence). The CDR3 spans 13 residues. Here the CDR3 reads CAWRQGRNTEAFF. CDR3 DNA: TGTGCCTGGAGACAGGGAAGGAACACTGAAGCTTTCTTT.

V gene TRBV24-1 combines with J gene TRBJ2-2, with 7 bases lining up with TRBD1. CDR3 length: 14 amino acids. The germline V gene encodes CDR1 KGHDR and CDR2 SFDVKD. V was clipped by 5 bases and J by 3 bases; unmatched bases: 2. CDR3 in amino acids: CATSGTGHTGELFF. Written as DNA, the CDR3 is TGTGCCACCAGTGGGACAGGCCACACCGGGGAGCTGTTTTTT.

The DNA of the CDR3 is TGTGCCAGCAGCCCGGGGGGGTTCCACAATGAGCAGTTCTTC. Translated: CASSPGGFHNEQFF. The rearrangement joins TRBV3-1 (or the pseudogene TRBV3-2) to TRBJ2-1; TRBD2 matches at 8 bases. V shed 4 bases, J shed 5 bases, and the junction held 4 bases outside the gene matches. This CDR3 is built from 14 residues. Germline V CDR1 and CDR2: LGHDT, YNNKEL (reference sequence).

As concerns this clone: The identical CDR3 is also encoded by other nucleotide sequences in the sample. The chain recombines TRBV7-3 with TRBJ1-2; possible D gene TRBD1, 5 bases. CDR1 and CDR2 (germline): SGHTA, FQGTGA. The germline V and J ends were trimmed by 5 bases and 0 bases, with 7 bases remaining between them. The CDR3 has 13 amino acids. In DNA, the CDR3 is TGTGCCAGCAGCCTGACAGCTAACTATGGCTACACCTTC. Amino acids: CASSLTANYGYTF. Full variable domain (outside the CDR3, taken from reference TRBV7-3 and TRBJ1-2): GAGVSQTPSNKVTEKGKYVELRCDPISGHTALYWYRQSLGQGPEFLIYFQGTGAADDSGLPNDRFFAVRPEGSVSTLKIQRTERGDSAVYLCASSLTANYGYTFGSGTRLTVV.

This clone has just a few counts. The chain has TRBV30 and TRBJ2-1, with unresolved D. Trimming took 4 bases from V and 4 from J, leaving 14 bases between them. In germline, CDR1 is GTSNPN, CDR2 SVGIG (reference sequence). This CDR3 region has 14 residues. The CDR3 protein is CAWTALRVYNEQFF. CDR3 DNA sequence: TGTGCCTGGACCGCGCTGCGAGTATACAATGAGCAGTTCTTC.

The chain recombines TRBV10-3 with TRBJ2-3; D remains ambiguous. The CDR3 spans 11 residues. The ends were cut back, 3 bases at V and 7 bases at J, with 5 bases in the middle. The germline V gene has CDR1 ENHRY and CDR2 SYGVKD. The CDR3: CAISDRNTQYF. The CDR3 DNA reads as TGTGCCATCAGTGACAGAAATACGCAGTATTTT.

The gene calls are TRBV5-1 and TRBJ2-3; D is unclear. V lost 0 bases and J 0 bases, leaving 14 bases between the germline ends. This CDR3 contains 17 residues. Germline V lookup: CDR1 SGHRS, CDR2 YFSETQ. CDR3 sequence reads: CASSLARGGASTDTQYF. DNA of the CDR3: TGCGCCAGCAGCTTGGCCCGTGGCGGCGCTAGCACAGATACGCAGTATTTT.

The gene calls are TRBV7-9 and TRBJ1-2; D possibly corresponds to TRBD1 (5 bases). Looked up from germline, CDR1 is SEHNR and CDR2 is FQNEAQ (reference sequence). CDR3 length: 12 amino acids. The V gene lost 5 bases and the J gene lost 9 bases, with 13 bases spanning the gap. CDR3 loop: CASSRDSNSYTF. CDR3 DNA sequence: TGTGCCAGCAGCAGAGACAGTAATAGCTACACCTTC. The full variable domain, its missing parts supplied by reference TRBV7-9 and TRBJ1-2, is DTGVSQNPRHKITKRGQNVTFRCDPISEHNRLYWYRQTLGQGPEFLTYFQNEAQLEKSRLLSDRFSAERPKGSFSTLEIQRTEQGDSAMYLCASSRDSNSYTFGSGTRLTVV.

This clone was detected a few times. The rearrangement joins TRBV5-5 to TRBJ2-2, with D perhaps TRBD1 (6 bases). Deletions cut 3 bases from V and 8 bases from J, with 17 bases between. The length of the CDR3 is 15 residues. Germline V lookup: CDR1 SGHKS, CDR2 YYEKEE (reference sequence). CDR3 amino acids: CASSSPSQGRGELFF. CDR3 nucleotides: TGTGCCAGCAGCTCCCCGTCTCAGGGGCGTGGGGAGCTGTTTTTT.

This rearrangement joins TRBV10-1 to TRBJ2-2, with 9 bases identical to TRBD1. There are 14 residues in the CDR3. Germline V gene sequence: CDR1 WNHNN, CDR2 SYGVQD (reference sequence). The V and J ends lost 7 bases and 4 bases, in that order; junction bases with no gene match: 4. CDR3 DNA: TGCGCCAGCACTACGGACAGGGGCACCGGGGAGCTGTTTTTT. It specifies CASTTDRGTGELFF.

CDR3 sequence (DNA): TGTGCCAGCAGCTTTAGCAGAACAGGTGAAGCTTTCTTT. Protein: CASSFSRTGEAFF. The chain couples TRBV7-3 to TRBJ1-1; D may be TRBD1 (5 bases). The ends were cut back, 3 bases at V and 7 bases at J, with 12 bases in the middle. This CDR3 has 13 amino acids. The germline V gene encodes CDR1 SGHTA and CDR2 FQGTGA.

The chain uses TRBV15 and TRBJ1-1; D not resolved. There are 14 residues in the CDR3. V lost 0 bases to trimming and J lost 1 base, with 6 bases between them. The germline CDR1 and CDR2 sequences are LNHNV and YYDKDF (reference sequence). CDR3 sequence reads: CATSRDISNTEAFF. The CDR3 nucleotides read TGTGCCACCAGCAGAGATATCTCGAACACTGAAGCTTTCTTT.

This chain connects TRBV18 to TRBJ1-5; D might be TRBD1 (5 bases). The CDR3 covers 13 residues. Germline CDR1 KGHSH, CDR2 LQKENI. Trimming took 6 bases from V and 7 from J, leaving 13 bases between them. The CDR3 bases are TGTGCCAGCTCTCCGGACAAATTACAGCCCCAGCATTTT. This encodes CASSPDKLQPQHF.

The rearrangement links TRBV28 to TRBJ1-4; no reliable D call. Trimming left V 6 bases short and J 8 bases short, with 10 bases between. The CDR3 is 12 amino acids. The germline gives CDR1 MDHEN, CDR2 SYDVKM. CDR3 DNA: TGTGCCAGCAGCCCGGCGGGGGAAAAACTGTTTTTT. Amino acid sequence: CASSPAGEKLFF.

Written as DNA, the CDR3 is TGTGCCAGCAGTTTAACGGGGGGGCGGAATGAGCAGTTCTTC. Translating it yields CASSLTGGRNEQFF. The V gene is TRBV28, the J gene TRBJ2-1, with TRBD2 matching 8 bases. Per the germline V gene, CDR1 is MDHEN and CDR2 is SYDVKM. The junction had 4 bases not matched to a gene; V was cut back by 2 bases and J by 7 bases. CDR3 size: 14 residues.

The CDR3 region has the DNA TGTGCCTGGAGTCGCGGGAGTCACGATGAGCAGTTCTTC. Residues: CAWSRGSHDEQFF. V is TRBV30 and J is TRBJ2-1; TRBD2 aligns across 7 bases. Germline loops: CDR1 GTSNPN, CDR2 SVGIG (reference sequence). The CDR3 is 13 amino acids. Trimming cost V 2 bases and J 8 bases; bases outside gene matches: 6.

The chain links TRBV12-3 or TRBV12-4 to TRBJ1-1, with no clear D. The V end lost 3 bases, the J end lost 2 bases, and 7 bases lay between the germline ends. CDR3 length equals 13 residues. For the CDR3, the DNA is TGTGCCAGCAGTTTTGCCTACAACACTGAAGCTTTCTTT. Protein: CASSFAYNTEAFF.

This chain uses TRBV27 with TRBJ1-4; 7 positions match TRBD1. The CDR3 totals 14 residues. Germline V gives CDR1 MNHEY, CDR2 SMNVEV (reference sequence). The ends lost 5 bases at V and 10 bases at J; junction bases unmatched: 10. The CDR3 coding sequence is TGTGCCAGCAGTACCCGGGACAGAACAGGAAAACTGTTTTTT. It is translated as CASSTRDRTGKLFF.

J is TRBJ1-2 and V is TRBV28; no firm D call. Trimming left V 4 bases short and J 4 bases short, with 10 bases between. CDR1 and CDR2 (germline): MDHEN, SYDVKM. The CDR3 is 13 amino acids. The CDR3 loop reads CASSSTNGYGYTF. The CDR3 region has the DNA TGTGCCAGCAGTTCTACGAATGGCTATGGCTACACCTTC.

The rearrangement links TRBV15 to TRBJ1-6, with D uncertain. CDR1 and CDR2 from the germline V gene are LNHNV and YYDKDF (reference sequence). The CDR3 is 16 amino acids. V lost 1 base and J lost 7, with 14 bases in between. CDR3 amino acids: CATSRVGGPRNSPLHF. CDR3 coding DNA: TGTGCCACCAGCAGAGTCGGAGGCCCTAGGAATTCACCCCTCCACTTT.

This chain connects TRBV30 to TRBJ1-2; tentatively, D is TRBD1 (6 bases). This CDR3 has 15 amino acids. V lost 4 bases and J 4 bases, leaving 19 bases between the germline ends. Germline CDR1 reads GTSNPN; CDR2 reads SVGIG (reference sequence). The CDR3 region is CAWTLGQNPFYGYTF. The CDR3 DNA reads TGTGCCTGGACCCTCGGACAGAACCCTTTCTATGGCTACACCTTC.

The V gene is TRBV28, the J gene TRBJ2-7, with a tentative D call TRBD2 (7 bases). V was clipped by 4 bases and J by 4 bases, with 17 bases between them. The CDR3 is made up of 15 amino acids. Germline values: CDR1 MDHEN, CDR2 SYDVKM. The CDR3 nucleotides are TGTGCCAGCAGTTCACCGGGGGGCGCGGGATACGAGCAGTACTTC. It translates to CASSSPGGAGYEQYF.

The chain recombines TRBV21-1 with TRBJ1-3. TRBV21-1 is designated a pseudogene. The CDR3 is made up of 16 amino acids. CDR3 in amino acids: CASSKAKTGSGNTIYF. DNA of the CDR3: TGTGCCAGCAGCAAAGCTAAAACGGGATCTGGAAACACCATATATTTT.